The following is a T cell receptor (beta chain) sequence with its context. Antigen specificity is unknown. Trimming removed 3 bases from V and 2 bases from J, with 10 bases in between. This CDR3 comprises 14 residues. Per the germline V gene, CDR1 is PRHDT and CDR2 is FYEKMQ (reference sequence). This table comes from immunoSEQ multiplex PCR, and its TCRdb copy is limited to in-frame clones, with some not included. Counted here are 45,000 to 55,000 clones, over 65% occurring once; the ten biggest clones make up 12%. This sample is part of a study of a mutant IDH1 vaccine in newly diagnosed glioma. The wider study: Vaccine dosing followed radiotherapy by 4-6 weeks, or accompanied temozolomide cycles. Study observations and caveats: Vaccine-induced immune responses occurred in roughly 95% of patients.

Documented time point: week 35, safety follow-up. One vaccine dose held 300 ug of mutant IDH1 20-mer peptide and came with topical imiquimod. The receptor's source is a man aged 35-49 years with glioma. V usage is TRBV13 and J usage is TRBJ1-2, with D possibly being TRBD1 (6 bases). Source: PBMCs, taken from a glioma patient whose treatment included an IDH1 peptide vaccine. The CDR3 DNA reads as TGTGCCAGCAGCTTTGGGACAAAAAACTATGGCTACACCTTC. Translation gives CASSFGTKNYGYTF.